The clone carrying this TCR beta chain was seen at least ten times. The antigen remains unidentified. The data were taken from a study of T cell repertoires in cytomegalovirus infection. Study results and caveats: CMV-specific HLA-C-restricted TCR beta clonotypes dominated the ex vivo response.

The CDR3 totals 18 residues. Germline CDR1 reads SGHTA; CDR2 reads FQGNSA. Germline trimming cut 4 bases from V and 4 bases from J; bases unmatched to any gene: 14. One entry per CDR3 protein, called by TCRdb with MiXCR from the reads. Here the sample spans 830,000 or so distinct CDR3 sequences, 32% being singletons. V gene TRBV7-2 combines with J gene TRBJ2-3; the match to TRBD1 covers 10 bases. The material was cultured CD8+ T cells from PBMCs, obtained from culture after CMV antigen stimulation. The sequence was obtained from a human donor in good health (CMV status not recorded). Some clones in this sample may be carry-over from other donors' samples. The CDR3 spells CASSSNPGTGVFADTQYF. The CDR3 nucleotides read TGTGCCAGCAGCTCAAACCCCGGGACAGGGGTTTTTGCAGATACGCAGTATTTT.